This T cell receptor beta chain was identified during a study of follicular helper T cells after annual influenza vaccination. Across the whole study: For some subjects, blood spans the 2013-2014, 2014-2015 and 2015-2016 annual vaccinations.

The time point here: 2015-2016 season, pre-vaccination. Community-dwelling subjects without influenza vaccination in the prior 6 months were enrolled. Non-naive CD4+CXCR5+PD-1+ cTfh were sorted into ICOS+CD38+ and ICOS-CD38- fractions. Notes on this clone: Its specificity is unknown.

Whole-study results and caveats: ICOS+CD38+ cTfh clonality change tracked circulating plasmablast frequency change.

The CDR3 runs 15 residues. The germline CDR1 and CDR2 sequences are GTSNPN and SVGIG (reference sequence). The V end was cut by 2 bases, the J end by 6 bases, with 17 bases between. Sequenced by immunoSEQ multiplex PCR; TCRdb stores in-frame clones only, minus some. The table has roughly 5,400 clones, approximately 85% seen once. The sequencing here drew on CXCR5+ CD38- circulating T follicular helper cells from blood, taken on the day of influenza vaccination. The subset denotes: circulating Tfh, non-naive CD4+CXCR5+PD-1+ (ICOS+CD38+ or ICOS-CD38-). The TCR comes from an adult who received the influenza vaccine. The chain couples TRBV30 to TRBJ1-5; D gene uncertain. In DNA, the CDR3 is TGTGCCTGGAGTATGGGAGTAACGGGTAGTCAGCCCCAGCATTTT. It codes for CAWSMGVTGSQPQHF.